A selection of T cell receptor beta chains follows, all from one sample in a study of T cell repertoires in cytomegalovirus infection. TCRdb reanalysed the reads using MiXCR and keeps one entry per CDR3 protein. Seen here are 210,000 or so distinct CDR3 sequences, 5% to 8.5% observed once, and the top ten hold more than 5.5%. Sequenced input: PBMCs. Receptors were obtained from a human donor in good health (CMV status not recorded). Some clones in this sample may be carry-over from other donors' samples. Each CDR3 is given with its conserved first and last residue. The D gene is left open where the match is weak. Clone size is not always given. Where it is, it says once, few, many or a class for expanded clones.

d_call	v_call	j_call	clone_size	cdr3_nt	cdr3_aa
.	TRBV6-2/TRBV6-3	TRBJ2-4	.	TGTGCCAGCACTGCGACCAAGGGGATTCAGTACTTC	CASTATKGIQYF
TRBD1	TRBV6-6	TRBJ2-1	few	TGTGCCAGCAGTTCCCGGACAGGGGGCAGCGGTAATGAGCAGTTCTTC	CASSSRTGGSGNEQFF
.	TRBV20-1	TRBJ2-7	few	TGCAGTGCTATTGAGACAACGAGCTCCTACGAGCAGTACTTC	CSAIETTSSYEQYF
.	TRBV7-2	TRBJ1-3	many	TGTGCCAGCAGCCCCTTAGGGATCCAGGGCTCTGGAAACACCATATATTTT	CASSPLGIQGSGNTIYF
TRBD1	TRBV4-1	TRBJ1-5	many	TGCGCCAGCAGCCATCCGGGACAGGGAGGTCAGCCCCAGCATTTT	CASSHPGQGGQPQHF
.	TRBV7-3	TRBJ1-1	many	TGTGCCAGCAGCTTAAAGGGGGGAGTCGCTGAAGCTTTCTTT	CASSLKGGVAEAFF
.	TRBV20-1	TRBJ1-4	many	TGCAGTGCTAGAGATCAGGGCACCGGCGAAAAACTGTTTTTT	CSARDQGTGEKLFF
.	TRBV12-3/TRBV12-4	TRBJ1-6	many	TGTGCCAGCAGATTCCGGGAATATAATTCACCCCTCCACTTT	CASRFREYNSPLHF
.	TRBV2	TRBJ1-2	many	TGTGCCAGCAGCACGACAGGCCTCCCAAACTATGGCTACACCTTC	CASSTTGLPNYGYTF
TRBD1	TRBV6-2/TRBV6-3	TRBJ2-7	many	TGTGCCAGCAGTTTCAGCCCCGGGACAGGGGACCACGAGCAGTACTTC	CASSFSPGTGDHEQYF
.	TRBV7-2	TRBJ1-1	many	TGTGCCAGCAGCTACCGACGGACTTTGAACACTGAAGCTTTCTTT	CASSYRRTLNTEAFF
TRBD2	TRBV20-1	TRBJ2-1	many	TGCAGTGCGAGCGGGGGCCCCAGCAACAATGAGCAGTTCTTC	CSASGGPSNNEQFF
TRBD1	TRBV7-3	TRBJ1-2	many	TGTGCCAGCAGCAATAAGCTGACAGGGAGTAATGGCTACACCTTC	CASSNKLTGSNGYTF
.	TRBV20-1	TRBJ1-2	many	TGCAGTGCTCGATCGGGACCGCCACCACTGGGCTACACCTTC	CSARSGPPPLGYTF
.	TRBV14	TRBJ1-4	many	TGTGCCAGCAGCCAAGATCGAGGGGCTCTTGCTGAAAAACTGTTTTTT	CASSQDRGALAEKLFF
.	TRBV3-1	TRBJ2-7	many	TGTGCCAGCAGCCAAGATGTCAGGGCTCGGGAGCAGTACTTC	CASSQDVRAREQYF
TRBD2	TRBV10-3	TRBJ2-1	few	TGTGCCATCAGTGGAGCGGGGGGGCGGAATGAGCAGTTCTTC	CAISGAGGRNEQFF
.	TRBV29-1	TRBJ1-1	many	TGCAGCGTGGCCCCGGACAGAATGAACACTGAAGCTTTCTTT	CSVAPDRMNTEAFF
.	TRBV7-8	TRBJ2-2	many	TGTGCCAGCAGCTTAGCCGTCGGTTGGGGGGATTCCCACCTCCAACCCTCGAACACCGGGGAGCTGTTTTTT	CASSLAVGWGDSHLQPSNTGELFF
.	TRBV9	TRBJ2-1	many	TGTGCCAGCAGCGTAGACCCCACCGGACTCAATGAGCAGTTCTTC	CASSVDPTGLNEQFF
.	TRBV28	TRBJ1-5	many	TGTGCCAGCATTAACAACACAATGGGTCAGCCCCAGCATTTT	CASINNTMGQPQHF
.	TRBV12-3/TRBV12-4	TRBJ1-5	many	TGTGCCAGCAGTTTACGCAACGACCGCAATCAGCCCCAGCATTTT	CASSLRNDRNQPQHF
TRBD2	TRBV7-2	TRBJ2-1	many	TGTGCCAGCAGCTTGAGCGGGGGGAAGGGTGAGCAGTTCTTC	CASSLSGGKGEQFF
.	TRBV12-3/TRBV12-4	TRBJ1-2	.	TGTGCCAGCAGTTATAGACTGAACTATGGCTACACCTTC	CASSYRLNYGYTF
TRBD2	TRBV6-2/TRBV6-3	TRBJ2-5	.	TGTGCCAGCAGACCTAGCGGGGGGGCCTTTGAGACCCAGTACTTC	CASRPSGGAFETQYF
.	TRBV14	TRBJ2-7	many	TGTGCCAGCAGCCTGAAGACACCGTTGGACGAGCAGTACTTC	CASSLKTPLDEQYF
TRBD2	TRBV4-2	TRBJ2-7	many	TGTGCCAGCAGCCAAGATTGGGGGACTACCACCTACGAGCAGTACTTC	CASSQDWGTTTYEQYF
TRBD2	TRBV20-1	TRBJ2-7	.	TGCAGTGCTAGGCGCGCGACTAGCGGGCGCTACGAGCAGTACTTC	CSARRATSGRYEQYF
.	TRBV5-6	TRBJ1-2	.	TGTGCCAGCAGGAGGTTTCCGCATGGCCACACCTTC	CASRRFPHGHTF
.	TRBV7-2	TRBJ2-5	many	TGTGCCAGCAGCTCCGGCCCTACCCAGTACTTC	CASSSGPTQYF
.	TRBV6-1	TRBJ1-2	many	TGTGCCAGCAGGGGACCGGGCCACGGCTACACCTTC	CASRGPGHGYTF
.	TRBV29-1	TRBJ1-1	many	TGCAGCGTTGAGTTTGCAGGGGAGACTGAAGCTTTCTTT	CSVEFAGETEAFF
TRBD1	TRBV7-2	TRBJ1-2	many	TGTGCCAGCAGCTTTCGGACAGGCGATGGCTACACCTTC	CASSFRTGDGYTF
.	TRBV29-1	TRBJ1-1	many	TGCAGCGTTGAAACATACACTGAAGCTTTCTTT	CSVETYTEAFF
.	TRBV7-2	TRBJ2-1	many	TGTGCCAGCAGCTTAGGGTGGGGGGTCAATGAGCAGTTCTTC	CASSLGWGVNEQFF
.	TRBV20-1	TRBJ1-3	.	TGCAGTGCAGACGACAGGAGCTCTGGAAACACCATATATTTT	CSADDRSSGNTIYF
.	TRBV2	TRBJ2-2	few	TGTGCCAGCAGTGAATTTAGGCAGAGACTTACCGGGGAGCTGTTTTTT	CASSEFRQRLTGELFF
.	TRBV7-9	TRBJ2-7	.	TGTGCCAGCAGCTTAGGGGAAGAGCAGTACTTC	CASSLGEEQYF
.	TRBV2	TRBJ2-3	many	TGTGCCAGCAGCAACGAACAGGGAGATACGCAGTATTTT	CASSNEQGDTQYF
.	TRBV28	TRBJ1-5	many	TGTGCCAGCAGTTTGCAACAGACTTATCAGCCCCAGCATTTT	CASSLQQTYQPQHF
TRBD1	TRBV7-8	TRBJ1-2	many	TGTGCCAGCAGCTTGCAGGGGGGGAACTATGGCTACACCTTC	CASSLQGGNYGYTF
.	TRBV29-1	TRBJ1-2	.	TGCAGCGTTGAATGGGGGCAGGGCTATGGCTACACCTTC	CSVEWGQGYGYTF
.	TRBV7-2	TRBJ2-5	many	TGTGCCAGCAGCGGCGGGTTCGGGGAGACCCAGTACTTC	CASSGGFGETQYF
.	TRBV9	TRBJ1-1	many	TGTGCCAGCAGCGTGAGCAGAGGGGGAGAAGACACTGAAGCTTTCTTT	CASSVSRGGEDTEAFF
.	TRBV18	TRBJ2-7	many	TGTGCCAGCAGTCCCGGTGTCTACGAGCAGTACTTC	CASSPGVYEQYF
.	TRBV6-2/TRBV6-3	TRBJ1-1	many	TGTGCCAGCAGCCTACAACAGGTGACTGAAGCTTTCTTT	CASSLQQVTEAFF
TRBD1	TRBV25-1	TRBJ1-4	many	TGTGCCAGCAGTGAGGACAGGCCCGGGGGCGAAAAACTGTTTTTT	CASSEDRPGGEKLFF
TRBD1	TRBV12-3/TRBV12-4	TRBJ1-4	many	TGTGCCAGCAGTTTGGGGGGACAGGGCGCTGAAAAACTGTTTTTT	CASSLGGQGAEKLFF
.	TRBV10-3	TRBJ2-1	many	TGTGCCATCAGTGAGTACGGGGAGCAGTTCTTC	CAISEYGEQFF
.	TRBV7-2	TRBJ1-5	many	TGTGCCAGCAGCTCTGGGGACGGTTTTCAGCCCCAGCATTTT	CASSSGDGFQPQHF
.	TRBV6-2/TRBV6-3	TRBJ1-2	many	TGTGCCAGCAGTTCCCTCCGTGGGGGAGCCTATGGCTACACCTTC	CASSSLRGGAYGYTF
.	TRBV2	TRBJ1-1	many	TGTGCCTGCCTCGGGTCCATGAACACTGAAGCTTTCTTT	CACLGSMNTEAFF
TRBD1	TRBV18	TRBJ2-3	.	TGTGCCAGCTCACAATCGGGACAGGGTCCAGATACGCAGTATTTT	CASSQSGQGPDTQYF